The 32 T cell receptor beta chains in this list originate from one sample, sequenced in a study of post-analysis software for immune sequencing data. Study results and caveats: Roughly five TRBV segments occurring more often in patients than controls included TRBV5-6, TRBV5-1 and TRBV20-1.

Their specific antigens are unknown. Unique molecular identifiers were built into the TCR beta cDNA libraries. TCRdb re-analysed the PCR reads in MiXCR, keeping a single row per CDR3 protein. The repertoire holds more than 350,000 distinct CDR3 sequences, with less than 40% as singletons. Material: blood. These receptors all come from a girl under 10 years old with multiple sclerosis.

The genes are TRBV7-9 and TRBJ2-1; no definite D call. V lost 5 bases and J 5 bases, leaving 13 bases between the germline ends. The CDR3 spans 14 residues. CDR1 and CDR2 (germline): SEHNR, FQNEAQ (reference sequence). The CDR3 is CASSPISKNNEQFF. The DNA for the CDR3 is TGTGCCAGCAGCCCCATTTCAAAGAACAATGAGCAGTTCTTC.

For the CDR3, the DNA is TGCAGCGCCAGGGGAAGGGCCCGGAGTGAGACCCAGTACTTC. It is translated as CSARGRARSETQYF. The chain is built from TRBV29-1 and TRBJ2-5, with D perhaps matching TRBD1 (6 bases). V was shortened by 7 bases and J by 5 bases, with 20 bases between the two germline ends. This CDR3 spans 14 amino acids. Germline V lookup: CDR1 SQVTM, CDR2 ANQGSEA.

This clonotype has only a few counts. This chain links TRBV7-2 with TRBJ2-7, with 7 positions matching TRBD1. The J segment lost 5 bases and the V segment lost 1 base, leaving 5 bases of the junction unmatched. Germline CDR1 and CDR2: SGHTA and FQGNSA. This CDR3 has 14 amino acids. This chain's CDR3 is CASSLDPGQNEQYF. For the CDR3, the DNA is TGTGCCAGCAGCTTAGACCCGGGACAGAACGAGCAGTACTTC.

V usage is TRBV28 and J usage is TRBJ1-5, with D possibly TRBD1 on 5 matching bases. The CDR3 covers 14 residues. The V end was cut by 5 bases, the J end by 4 bases, with 12 bases between. Germline CDR1 and CDR2: MDHEN and SYDVKM. The CDR3, as DNA: TGTGCCAGCAGTGGTAACAGGCTAAATCAGCCCCAGCATTTT. Its translation is CASSGNRLNQPQHF.

This clonotype was found a few times. V usage is TRBV12-3 or TRBV12-4 and J usage is TRBJ1-4; D perhaps matches TRBD1 (6 bases). V shed 6 bases and J shed 0 bases, with 14 bases lying between them. This CDR3 has 16 amino acids. The CDR3 DNA reads TGTGCCAGCAGCACTGGACAGACATCAACTAATGAAAAACTGTTTTTT. Amino acid sequence: CASSTGQTSTNEKLFF.

The chain carries TRBV14 and TRBJ2-1; possible D gene TRBD1, 6 bases. CDR1 and CDR2 (germline): SGHDN, FVKESK. The CDR3 spans 12 residues. Between the trimmed V and J ends, which lost 5 bases and 14 bases, there was a span of 16 bases. CDR3 residues: CASSFLPGQKFF. The CDR3, as DNA: TGTGCCAGCAGCTTTCTTCCGGGACAAAAGTTCTTC.

This clonotype was detected a few times. The CDR3 sequence: CSATGTYEQYF. The CDR3 coding sequence is TGCAGTGCTACGGGGACGTACGAGCAGTACTTC. This chain uses TRBV20-1 with TRBJ2-5; D may be TRBD1 or TRBD2 (5 bases each). Gene TRBJ2-7 matches the end of the DNA better, so the J call may be wrong. Looked up from germline, CDR1 is DFQATT and CDR2 is SNEGSKA (reference sequence). The CDR3 length is 11 residues.

This clonotype was detected once. The rearrangement joins TRBV15 to TRBJ2-4; the D gene could be TRBD1 or TRBD2 (5 bases each). The end of the DNA is better explained by TRBJ2-7, so the J call may be wrong. CDR3 length: 13 amino acids. CDR1 is LNHNV and CDR2 is YYDKDF in the germline V gene (reference sequence). Here the CDR3 DNA reads TGTGCCACCAGCGTTCGGGGACCCTACGAGCAGTACTTC. Translated: CATSVRGPYEQYF.

This clonotype was recorded only once. The chain links TRBV11-2 to TRBJ2-3; D perhaps matches TRBD2 (7 bases). V was pared by 5 bases and J by 5 bases, with 17 bases between. Germline values: CDR1 SGHAT, CDR2 FQNNGV. This CDR3 has 15 residues. CDR3 coding DNA: TGTGCCAGCAGCCCTTGGGGAGGGGGAGGAGATACGCAGTATTTT. Its protein is CASSPWGGGGDTQYF.

The chain has TRBV6-5 and TRBJ2-5; perhaps D is TRBD1 or TRBD2 (5 bases each). The ends were cut back, 2 bases at V and 5 bases at J, with 12 bases in the middle. The germline V gene encodes CDR1 MNHEY and CDR2 SVGAGI. This CDR3 is 14 amino acids long. CDR3 protein: CASSYPGLEETQYF. CDR3 nucleotides: TGTGCCAGCAGTTACCCGGGGCTAGAGGAGACCCAGTACTTC.

The rearrangement joins TRBV7-3 to TRBJ2-1; D is tentatively TRBD1 or TRBD2 (5 bases each). The CDR3 totals 17 residues. Trimming shortened V by 1 base and J by 6 bases, and 19 bases separated the two germline ends. CDR1 is SGHTA and CDR2 is FQGTGA in the germline V gene. The CDR3 loop is CASSLMGTGFTGNEQFF. The CDR3 DNA reads TGTGCCAGCAGCTTAATGGGGACGGGCTTTACTGGCAATGAGCAGTTCTTC. Supplemented by reference TRBV7-3 and TRBJ2-1, the full variable domain reads GAGVSQTPSNKVTEKGKYVELRCDPISGHTALYWYRQSLGQGPEFLIYFQGTGAADDSGLPNDRFFAVRPEGSVSTLKIQRTERGDSAVYLCASSLMGTGFTGNEQFFGPGTRLTVL.

This clonotype was found a few times. The V and J genes are TRBV20-1 and TRBJ1-2; 7 bases are a match to TRBD1. V shed 2 bases and J 1 base; nucleotides not matched to a gene: 10. The CDR3 is 16 residues long. Germline loops: CDR1 DFQATT, CDR2 SNEGSKA (reference sequence). The chain's CDR3 is CSARNLGTEINYGYTF. Written as DNA, the CDR3 is TGCAGTGCTAGAAATCTCGGGACAGAGATTAACTATGGCTACACCTTC.

J is TRBJ2-5 and V is TRBV12-3 or TRBV12-4; 10 bases are shared with TRBD2. After removal of 2 bases from V and 11 bases from J, the junction contained 14 bases not matched to a gene. The CDR3 totals 16 residues. CDR3 bases: TGTGCCAGCAGTTTAAATGTCGCTAGCGGGGGAGATGAGCAGTACTTC. It codes for CASSLNVASGGDEQYF.

This clonotype came up a few times. V and J are TRBV7-8 and TRBJ2-1; 10 positions agree with TRBD2. J was trimmed by 8 bases and V by 3 bases; bases with no gene match: 13. This CDR3 region has 17 residues. Germline V lookup: CDR1 SGHVS, CDR2 FQNEAQ. CDR3 sequence: CASSFASSGGAEYEQFF. DNA of the CDR3: TGTGCCAGCAGCTTTGCTTCCAGCGGGGGGGCCGAATATGAGCAGTTCTTC.

The rearrangement joins TRBV28 to TRBJ2-7; weak D call: TRBD2 (6 bases). V lost 3 bases and J 3 bases, leaving 15 bases between the germline ends. Germline CDR1 reads MDHEN; CDR2 reads SYDVKM. The CDR3 is made up of 15 amino acids. CDR3 sequence: CASSFGGSPLYEQYF. CDR3 nucleotide sequence: TGTGCCAGCAGTTTTGGGGGGAGTCCCCTCTACGAGCAGTACTTC.

V is TRBV29-1 and J is TRBJ2-1, with 11 bases identical to TRBD2. The germline CDR1 and CDR2 sequences are SQVTM and ANQGSEA. Trimming at V came to 3 bases and at J to 4 bases, leaving 11 bases not matched to a gene. The length of the CDR3 is 17 residues. The CDR3 DNA sequence: TGCAGCGTTGAGGGCTATTCCCGACTAGCGGGATACAATGAGCAGTTCTTC. Its protein is CSVEGYSRLAGYNEQFF.

The chain employs TRBV28 and TRBJ2-7; 11 bases map to TRBD2. This CDR3 contains 16 residues. Germline V lookup: CDR1 MDHEN, CDR2 SYDVKM. The V gene end was trimmed by 2 bases and the J gene end by 7 bases; junction bases not matched to a gene: 10. The chain's CDR3 is CASSLGTSGVGNEQYF. CDR3 nucleotide sequence: TGTGCCAGCAGTTTAGGGACTAGCGGAGTTGGCAATGAGCAGTACTTC.

This clonotype was observed a few times. The gene calls are TRBV7-2 and TRBJ2-7, with 10 bases aligning to TRBD1. Germline values: CDR1 SGHTA, CDR2 FQGNSA. The V segment lost 5 bases and the J segment 4 bases; nucleotides outside the gene matches: 5. CDR3 length: 14 amino acids. The CDR3: CASSPGTGEYEQYF. The CDR3 nucleotides are TGTGCCAGCAGCCCCGGGACAGGGGAGTACGAGCAGTACTTC.

This clonotype was detected a few times. The chain combines TRBV7-3 with TRBJ2-5, with unresolved D. Per the germline V gene, CDR1 is SGHTA and CDR2 is FQGTGA. Trimming removed 2 bases from V and 2 bases from J, with 9 bases in between. This CDR3 comprises 14 residues. The CDR3 DNA follows: TGTGCCAGCAGCTTATCGGGCATGCAAGAGACCCAGTACTTC. Translated: CASSLSGMQETQYF. Full variable domain (outside the CDR3, taken from reference TRBV7-3 and TRBJ2-5): GAGVSQTPSNKVTEKGKYVELRCDPISGHTALYWYRQSLGQGPEFLIYFQGTGAADDSGLPNDRFFAVRPEGSVSTLKIQRTERGDSAVYLCASSLSGMQETQYFGPGTRLLVL.

This clonotype has only a few counts. The chain has TRBV6-5 and TRBJ1-2; possible D gene TRBD1, 5 bases. From germline, CDR1 is MNHEY and CDR2 SVGAGI. This CDR3 has 15 amino acids. The germline V and J ends were trimmed by 0 bases and 3 bases, with 11 bases remaining between them. The CDR3 protein is CASSYSIRDDYGYTF. As DNA, the CDR3 is TGTGCCAGCAGTTACTCGATCCGGGACGACTATGGCTACACCTTC.

This clonotype was counted a few times. V and J are TRBV7-8 and TRBJ2-5; 8 nucleotides align to TRBD2. The germline V gene has CDR1 SGHVS and CDR2 FQNEAQ. This CDR3 contains 15 residues. V gave up 4 bases and J gave up 5 bases; unmatched junction bases: 9. CDR3 sequence reads: CASSSPGGPGETQYF. For the CDR3, the DNA is TGTGCCAGCAGCTCCCCGGGAGGGCCAGGGGAGACCCAGTACTTC.

V and J are TRBV29-1 and TRBJ2-5; a possible D gene is TRBD1 (6 bases). CDR1 and CDR2 from the germline V gene are SQVTM and ANQGSEA. Trimming cost V 1 base and J 1 base, with 13 bases left between them. The CDR3 length is 15 residues. CDR3 sequence (DNA): TGCAGCGTTGAAGTATCCGGGACACCCCAAGAGACCCAGTACTTC. Residues: CSVEVSGTPQETQYF.

This clonotype has only a few counts. The rearrangement joins TRBV7-3 to TRBJ2-1; D is undetermined. Germline V gene sequence: CDR1 SGHTA, CDR2 FQGTGA. V was cut by 4 bases and J by 8 bases, with 6 bases left in between. CDR3 length equals 11 residues. CDR3 nucleotide sequence: TGTGCCAGCAGCTACGGCGATGAGCAGTTCTTC. Encoded protein: CASSYGDEQFF.

The V and J genes are TRBV29-1 and TRBJ2-5; TRBD2 matches 7 bases. Germline lookup yields CDR1 SQVTM and CDR2 ANQGSEA. After removal of 4 bases from V and 4 bases from J, the junction contained 9 bases not matched to a gene. The CDR3 totals 14 residues. Here the CDR3 DNA reads TGCAGCGTTGTACTAGCGTTATCTCGAGAGACCCAGTACTTC. It is translated as CSVVLALSRETQYF. The full variable domain, in which reference TRBV29-1 and TRBJ2-5 provide the parts outside the CDR3, is SAVISQKPSRDICQRGTSLTIQCQVDSQVTMMFWYRQQPGQSLTLIATANQGSEATYESGFVIDKFPISRPNLTFSTLTVSNMSPEDSSIYLCSVVLALSRETQYFGPGTRLLVL.

The chain joins TRBV20-1 to TRBJ1-5; no firm D call. Germline V gives CDR1 DFQATT, CDR2 SNEGSKA (reference sequence). The V gene lost 3 bases and the J gene lost 3 bases, with 12 bases spanning the gap. This CDR3 has 14 amino acids. The CDR3 nucleotides read TGCAGTGCTAGGGTTTCGGGAAACAATCAGCCCCAGCATTTT. Its translation: CSARVSGNNQPQHF.

For the CDR3, the DNA is TGCAGTGCTAGCGGCAGCCTTGGGGGGAAGGGGGGCTACACCTTC. It codes for CSASGSLGGKGGYTF. The chain uses TRBV20-1 and TRBJ1-2; D is possibly TRBD1 (5 bases). Trimming removed 3 bases at V and 8 bases at J, with 22 bases between. Germline V gives CDR1 DFQATT, CDR2 SNEGSKA (reference sequence). The CDR3 length is 15 residues.

This clonotype was detected only a few times. The rearrangement uses TRBV29-1 and TRBJ1-1; no reliable D call. The germline gives CDR1 SQVTM, CDR2 ANQGSEA. V lost 4 bases and J lost 3, with 3 bases in between. This CDR3 comprises 10 residues. CDR3: CSVVHTEAFF. The CDR3 DNA reads as TGCAGCGTTGTTCACACTGAAGCTTTCTTT.

This clonotype showed up just a few times. The genes are TRBV4-1 and TRBJ2-7; 8 bases line up with TRBD1. CDR3 length: 15 residues. Germline V CDR1 and CDR2: MGHRA, YSYEKL. V shed 6 bases, J shed 1 base, and the junction held 8 bases outside the gene matches. The DNA for the CDR3 is TGCGCCAGCAGACCTGGGACAGGTGATTCCTACGAGCAGTACTTC. Protein product: CASRPGTGDSYEQYF.

Concerning this clonotype itself: Sequence at one end of the junction differs from germline and may be a read error. The chain combines TRBV28 with TRBJ2-1; 8 bases line up with TRBD1. This CDR3 is built from 13 residues. Germline CDR1 reads MDHEN; CDR2 reads SYDVKM. The CDR3 here is CVSREGQDNEQFF. CDR3 bases: TGTGTCAGCAGAGAGGGACAGGACAATGAGCAGTTCTTC.

This chain links TRBV20-1 with TRBJ2-7; 7 bases are shared with TRBD2. The CDR3 is 14 residues long. CDR1 is DFQATT and CDR2 is SNEGSKA in the germline V gene (reference sequence). V shed 6 bases and J 3 bases; nucleotides not matched to a gene: 11. The CDR3 spells CSAGGTVTLYEQYF. As DNA, the CDR3 is TGCAGTGCCGGGGGGACTGTTACTCTCTACGAGCAGTACTTC.

The gene calls are TRBV7-2 and TRBJ1-5; 9 nucleotides align to TRBD1. The ends lost 4 bases at V and 5 bases at J; junction bases unmatched: 9. The CDR3 runs 16 residues. From germline, CDR1 is SGHTA and CDR2 FQGNSA. The CDR3 reads CASSSGTGRSDQPQHF. The CDR3 DNA follows: TGTGCCAGCAGCTCGGGGACAGGGCGGAGCGATCAGCCCCAGCATTTT. The full variable domain, in which reference TRBV7-2 and TRBJ1-5 provide the parts outside the CDR3, is GAGVSQSPSNKVTEKGKDVELRCDPISGHTALYWYRQSLGQGLEFLIYFQGNSAPDKSGLPSDRFSAERTGGSVSTLTIQRTQQEDSAVYLCASSSGTGRSDQPQHFGDGTRLSIL.

The chain employs TRBV7-6 and TRBJ1-6; 9 nucleotides agree with TRBD1. In germline, CDR1 is SGHVS, CDR2 FNYEAQ. After removal of 5 bases from V and 9 bases from J, the junction contained 5 bases not matched to a gene. This CDR3 has 14 amino acids. The CDR3 loop is CASSAGTGTSPLHF. CDR3 sequence (DNA): TGTGCCAGCAGCGCCGGGACAGGGACTTCACCCCTCCACTTT.